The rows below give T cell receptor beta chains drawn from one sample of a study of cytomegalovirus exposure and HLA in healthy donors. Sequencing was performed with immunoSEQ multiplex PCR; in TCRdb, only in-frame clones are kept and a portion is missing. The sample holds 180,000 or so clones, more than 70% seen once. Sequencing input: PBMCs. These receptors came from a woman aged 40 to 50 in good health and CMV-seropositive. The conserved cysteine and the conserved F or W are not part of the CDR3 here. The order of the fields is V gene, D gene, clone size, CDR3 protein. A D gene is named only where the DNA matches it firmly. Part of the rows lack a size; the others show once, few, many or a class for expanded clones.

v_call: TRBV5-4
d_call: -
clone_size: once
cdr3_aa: ASSPTRQETQY

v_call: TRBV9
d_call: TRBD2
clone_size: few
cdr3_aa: ASSERLAGYNEQF

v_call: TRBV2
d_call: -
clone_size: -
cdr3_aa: ASSIGGDSNQPQH

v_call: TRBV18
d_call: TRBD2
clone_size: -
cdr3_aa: ASSPPGLAGGLPGGEQY

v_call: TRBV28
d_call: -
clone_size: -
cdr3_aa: ASSRESPPSYNEQF

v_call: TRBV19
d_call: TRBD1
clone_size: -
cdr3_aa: ASSTGAGQPQH

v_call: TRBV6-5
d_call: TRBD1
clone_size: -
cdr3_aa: ASSYLQGAVGYT

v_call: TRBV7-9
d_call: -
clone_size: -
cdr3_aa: ASSPTVPTYEQY

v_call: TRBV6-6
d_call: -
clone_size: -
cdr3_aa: ASSPRGEYFD

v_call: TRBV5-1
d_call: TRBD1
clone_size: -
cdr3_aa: ASSAGQGGETQY

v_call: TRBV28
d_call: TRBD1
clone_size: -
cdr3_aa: ASSLRQGPDTQY

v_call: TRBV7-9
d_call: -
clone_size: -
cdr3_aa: ASSLDSYAEKLF

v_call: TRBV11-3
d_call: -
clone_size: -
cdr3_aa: ASSQDQRPQSNTEAF

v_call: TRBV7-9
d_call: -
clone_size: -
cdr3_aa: ASSLGPGNTIY

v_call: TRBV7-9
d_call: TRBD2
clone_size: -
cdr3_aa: ASSTETGTSVQETQY

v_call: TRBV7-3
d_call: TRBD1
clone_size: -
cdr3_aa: ASSLTGGEGTEQF

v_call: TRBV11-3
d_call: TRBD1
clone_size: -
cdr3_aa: ASSLRPGQGNEQF

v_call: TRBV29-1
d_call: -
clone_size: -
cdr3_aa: SVEDRPLPEGAGGKTQY

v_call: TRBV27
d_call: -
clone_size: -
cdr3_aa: ASSLSGDSYEQY

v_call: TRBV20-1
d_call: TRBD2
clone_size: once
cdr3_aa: SAASGNTQY

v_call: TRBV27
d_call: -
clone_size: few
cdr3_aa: ASRAQGSWEQY

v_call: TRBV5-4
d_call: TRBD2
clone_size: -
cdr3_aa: ASSLTSLHTDTQY

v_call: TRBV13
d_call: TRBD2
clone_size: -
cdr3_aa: ASSSLREASTDTQY

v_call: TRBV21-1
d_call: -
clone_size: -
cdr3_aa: ASSKAGPQYEQY

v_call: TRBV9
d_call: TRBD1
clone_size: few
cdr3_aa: ASRQGLSNTEAF

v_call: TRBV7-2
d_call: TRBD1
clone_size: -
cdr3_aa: ASSRDRGQWTEAF

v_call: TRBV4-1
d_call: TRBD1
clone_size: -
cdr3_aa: ASSQHPGQGARDTQY

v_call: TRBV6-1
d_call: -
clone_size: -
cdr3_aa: ASYGIGGGTEAF

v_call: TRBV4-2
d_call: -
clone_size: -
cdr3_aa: ASSQESDALFNEQF

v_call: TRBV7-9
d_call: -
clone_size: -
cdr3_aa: ASSSNRAGGELF

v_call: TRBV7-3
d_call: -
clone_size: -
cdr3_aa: ASSAWGLREDEQF

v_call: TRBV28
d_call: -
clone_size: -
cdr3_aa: ASSPPPAGAFGYT

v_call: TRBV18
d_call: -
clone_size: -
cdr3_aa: ASSLQGLNEKLF

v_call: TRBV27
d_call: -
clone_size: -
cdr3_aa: ASSPGSGGPQH

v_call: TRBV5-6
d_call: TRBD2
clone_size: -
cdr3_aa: ASSPFGTSGSKGLEQY

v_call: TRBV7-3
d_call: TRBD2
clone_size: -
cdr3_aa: ASSFGLAGFNEQF

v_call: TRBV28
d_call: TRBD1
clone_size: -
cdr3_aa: ASSSPSSTGPNEKLF

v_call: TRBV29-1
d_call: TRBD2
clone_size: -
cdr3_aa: SAGGGQSSYEQY

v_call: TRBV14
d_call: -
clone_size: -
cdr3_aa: ASSQDSSPTSAQY

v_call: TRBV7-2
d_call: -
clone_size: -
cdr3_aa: ASSLGGGAKGKTQY

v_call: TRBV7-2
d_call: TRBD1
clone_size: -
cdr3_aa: ASSLGQGTVNEQF

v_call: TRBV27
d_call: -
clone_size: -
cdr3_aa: ASSIEQGPYGYT

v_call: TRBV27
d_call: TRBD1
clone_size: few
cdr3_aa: ASGIQGVVSYEQY

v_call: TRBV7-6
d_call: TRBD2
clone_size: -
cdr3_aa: ASSYGTSGYEQY

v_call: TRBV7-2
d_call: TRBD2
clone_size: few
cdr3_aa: ASSLVLTSGSYNEQF